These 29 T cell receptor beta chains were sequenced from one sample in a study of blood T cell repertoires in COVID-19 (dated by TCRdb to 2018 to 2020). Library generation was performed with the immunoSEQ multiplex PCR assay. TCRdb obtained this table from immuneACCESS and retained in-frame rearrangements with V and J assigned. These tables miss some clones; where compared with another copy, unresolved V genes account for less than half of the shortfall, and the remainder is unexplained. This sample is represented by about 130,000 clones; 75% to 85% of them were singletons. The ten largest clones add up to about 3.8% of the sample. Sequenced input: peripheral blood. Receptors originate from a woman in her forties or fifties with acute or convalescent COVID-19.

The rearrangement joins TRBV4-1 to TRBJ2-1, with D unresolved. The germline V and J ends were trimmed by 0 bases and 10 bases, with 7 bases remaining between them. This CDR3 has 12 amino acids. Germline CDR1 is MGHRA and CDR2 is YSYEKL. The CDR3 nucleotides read TGCGCCAGCAGCCAAGATTTCGCGGAGCAGTTCTTC. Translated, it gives CASSQDFAEQFF.

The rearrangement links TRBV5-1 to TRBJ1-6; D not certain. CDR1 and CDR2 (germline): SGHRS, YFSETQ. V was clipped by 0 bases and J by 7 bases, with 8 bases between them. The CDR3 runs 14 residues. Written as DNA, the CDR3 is TGCGCCAGCAGCTTGGAACTGAGGAATTCACCCCTCCACTTT. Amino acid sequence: CASSLELRNSPLHF.

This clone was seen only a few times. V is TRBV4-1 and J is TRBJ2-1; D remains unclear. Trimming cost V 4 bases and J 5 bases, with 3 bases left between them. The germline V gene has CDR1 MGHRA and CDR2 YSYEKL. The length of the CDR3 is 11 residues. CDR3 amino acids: CASSRDNEQFF. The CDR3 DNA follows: TGCGCCAGCAGCCGAGACAATGAGCAGTTCTTC.

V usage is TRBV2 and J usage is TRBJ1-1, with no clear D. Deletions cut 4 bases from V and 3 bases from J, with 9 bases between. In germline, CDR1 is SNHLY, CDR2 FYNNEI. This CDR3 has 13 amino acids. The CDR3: CASSGLKYTEAFF. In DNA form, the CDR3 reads TGTGCCAGCAGTGGACTGAAATACACTGAAGCTTTCTTT.

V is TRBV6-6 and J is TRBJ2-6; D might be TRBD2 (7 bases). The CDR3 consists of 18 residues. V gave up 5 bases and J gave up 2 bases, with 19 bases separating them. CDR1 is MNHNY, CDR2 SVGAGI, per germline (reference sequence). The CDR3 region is CASSPRGGSSTGANVLTF. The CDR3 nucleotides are TGTGCCAGCAGTCCAAGGGGGGGAAGTTCCACTGGGGCCAACGTCCTGACTTTC.

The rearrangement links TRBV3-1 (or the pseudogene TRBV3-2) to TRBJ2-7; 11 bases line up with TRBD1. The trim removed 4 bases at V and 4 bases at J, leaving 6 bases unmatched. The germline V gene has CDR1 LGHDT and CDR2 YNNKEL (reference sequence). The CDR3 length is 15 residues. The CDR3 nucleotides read TGTGCCAGCAGCCGAGCGGGACAGGGGGAGTACGAGCAGTACTTC. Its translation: CASSRAGQGEYEQYF.

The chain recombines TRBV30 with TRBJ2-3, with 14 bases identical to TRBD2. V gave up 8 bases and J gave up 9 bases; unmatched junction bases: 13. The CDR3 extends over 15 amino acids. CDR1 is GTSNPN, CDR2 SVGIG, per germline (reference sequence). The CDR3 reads CAGTLQGLAGETQYF. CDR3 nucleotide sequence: TGTGCCGGCACTCTTCAGGGACTAGCGGGAGAAACGCAGTATTTT.

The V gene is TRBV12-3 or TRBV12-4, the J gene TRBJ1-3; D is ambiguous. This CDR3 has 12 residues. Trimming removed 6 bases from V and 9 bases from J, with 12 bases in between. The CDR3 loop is CASSPSVFTIYF. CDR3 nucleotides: TGTGCCAGCAGCCCCTCGGTTTTCACCATATATTTT.

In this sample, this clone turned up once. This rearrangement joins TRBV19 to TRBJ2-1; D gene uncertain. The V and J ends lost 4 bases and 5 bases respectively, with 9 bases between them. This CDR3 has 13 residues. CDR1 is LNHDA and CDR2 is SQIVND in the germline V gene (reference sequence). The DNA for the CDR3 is TGTGCCAGTAGTACGAACAGTAACAATGAGCAGTTCTTC. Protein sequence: CASSTNSNNEQFF.

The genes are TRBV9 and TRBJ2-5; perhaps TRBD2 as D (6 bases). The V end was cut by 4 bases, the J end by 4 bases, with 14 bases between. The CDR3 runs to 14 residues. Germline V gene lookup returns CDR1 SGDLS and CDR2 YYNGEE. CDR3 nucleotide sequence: TGTGCCAGCAGCCTCGGGGGTGGAGGAGAGACCCAGTACTTC. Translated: CASSLGGGGETQYF. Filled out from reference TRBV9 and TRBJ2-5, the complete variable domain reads DSGVTQTPKHLITATGQRVTLRCSPRSGDLSVYWYQQSLDQGLQFLIQYYNGEERAKGNILERFSAQQFPDLHSELNLSSLELGDSALYFCASSLGGGGETQYFGPGTRLLVL.

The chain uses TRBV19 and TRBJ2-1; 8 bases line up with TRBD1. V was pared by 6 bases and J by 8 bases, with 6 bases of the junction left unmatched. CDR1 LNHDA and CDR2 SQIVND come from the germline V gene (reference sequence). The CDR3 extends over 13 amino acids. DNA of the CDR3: TGTGCCAGTAGGAGACAGGGGAGCCATGAGCAGTTCTTC. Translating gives CASRRQGSHEQFF.

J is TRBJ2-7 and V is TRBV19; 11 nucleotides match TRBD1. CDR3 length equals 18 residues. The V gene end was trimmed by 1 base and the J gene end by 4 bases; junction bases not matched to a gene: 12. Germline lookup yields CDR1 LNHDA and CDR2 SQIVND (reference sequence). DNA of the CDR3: TGTGCCAGTAGTATAGTGGCGGGGACAGGGGGGATCGGATACGAGCAGTACTTC. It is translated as CASSIVAGTGGIGYEQYF. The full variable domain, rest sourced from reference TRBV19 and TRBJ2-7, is DGGITQSPKYLFRKEGQNVTLSCEQNLNHDAMYWYRQDPGQGLRLIYYSQIVNDFQKGDIAEGYSVSREKKESFPLTVTSAQKNPTAFYLCASSIVAGTGGIGYEQYFGPGTRLTVT.

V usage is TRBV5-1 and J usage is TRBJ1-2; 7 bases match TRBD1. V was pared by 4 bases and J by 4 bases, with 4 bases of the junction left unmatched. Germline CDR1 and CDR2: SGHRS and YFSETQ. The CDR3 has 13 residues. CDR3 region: CASSPDRSYGYTF. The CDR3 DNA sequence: TGCGCCAGCAGCCCGGACAGGAGCTATGGCTACACCTTC.

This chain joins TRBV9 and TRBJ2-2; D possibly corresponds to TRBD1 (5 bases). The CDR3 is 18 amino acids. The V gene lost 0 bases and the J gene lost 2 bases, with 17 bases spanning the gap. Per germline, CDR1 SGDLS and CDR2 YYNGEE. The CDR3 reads CASSVGGPVGPNTGELFF. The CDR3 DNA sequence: TGTGCCAGCAGCGTAGGTGGGCCTGTGGGGCCTAACACCGGGGAGCTGTTTTTT.

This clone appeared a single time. The CDR3 nucleotides are TGTGCCAGCAATAAACAGCCATCTAACTATGGCTACACCTTC. Amino acids: CASNKQPSNYGYTF. The V and J genes are TRBV6-5 and TRBJ1-2; D unclear. The CDR3 contains 14 residues. Trimming stripped 7 bases from V and 0 bases from J, with 12 bases between. CDR1 and CDR2 (germline): MNHEY, SVGAGI.

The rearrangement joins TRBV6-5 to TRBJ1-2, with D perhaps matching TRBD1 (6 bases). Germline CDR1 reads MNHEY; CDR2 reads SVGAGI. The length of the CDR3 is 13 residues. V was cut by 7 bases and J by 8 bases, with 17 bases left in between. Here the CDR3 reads CASKGGATRGYTF. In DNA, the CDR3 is TGTGCCAGCAAAGGGGGGGCGACGCGGGGCTACACCTTC.

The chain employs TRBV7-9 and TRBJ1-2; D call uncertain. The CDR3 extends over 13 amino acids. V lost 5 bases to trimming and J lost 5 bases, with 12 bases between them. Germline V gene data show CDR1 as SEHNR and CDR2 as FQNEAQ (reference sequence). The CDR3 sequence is CASSPLTEYGYTF. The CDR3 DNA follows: TGTGCCAGCAGCCCTCTCACGGAGTATGGCTACACCTTC.

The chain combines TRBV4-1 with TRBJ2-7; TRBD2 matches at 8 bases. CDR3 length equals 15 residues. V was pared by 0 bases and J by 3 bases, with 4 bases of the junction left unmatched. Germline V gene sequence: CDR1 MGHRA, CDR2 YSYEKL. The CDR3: CASSQDTSGSYEQYF. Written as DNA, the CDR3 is TGCGCCAGCAGCCAAGATACCAGCGGGAGCTACGAGCAGTACTTC.

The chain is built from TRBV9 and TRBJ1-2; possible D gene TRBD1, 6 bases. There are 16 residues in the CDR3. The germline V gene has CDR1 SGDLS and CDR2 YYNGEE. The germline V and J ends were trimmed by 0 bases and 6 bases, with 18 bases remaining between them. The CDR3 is CASSVGARGRGDGYTF. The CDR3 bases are TGTGCCAGCAGCGTAGGGGCCAGGGGTCGGGGAGATGGCTACACCTTC.

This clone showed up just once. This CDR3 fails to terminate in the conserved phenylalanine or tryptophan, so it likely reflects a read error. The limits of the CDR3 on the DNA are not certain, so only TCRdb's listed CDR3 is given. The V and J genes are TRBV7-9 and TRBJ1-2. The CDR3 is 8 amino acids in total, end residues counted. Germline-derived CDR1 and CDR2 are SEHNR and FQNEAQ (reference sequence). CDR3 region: CASSSPCI.

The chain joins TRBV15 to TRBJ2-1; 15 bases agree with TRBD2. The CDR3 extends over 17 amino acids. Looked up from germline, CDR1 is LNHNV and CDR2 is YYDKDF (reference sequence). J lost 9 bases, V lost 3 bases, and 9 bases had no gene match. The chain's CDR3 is CATSSSLGLAGGREQFF. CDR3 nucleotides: TGTGCCACCAGCAGCAGCCTCGGACTAGCGGGAGGGCGTGAGCAGTTCTTC. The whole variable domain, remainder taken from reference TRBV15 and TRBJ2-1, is DAMVIQNPRYQVTQFGKPVTLSCSQTLNHNVMYWYQQKSSQAPKLLFHYYDKDFNNEADTPDNFQSRRPNTSFCFLDIRSPGLGDTAMYLCATSSSLGLAGGREQFFGPGTRLTVL.

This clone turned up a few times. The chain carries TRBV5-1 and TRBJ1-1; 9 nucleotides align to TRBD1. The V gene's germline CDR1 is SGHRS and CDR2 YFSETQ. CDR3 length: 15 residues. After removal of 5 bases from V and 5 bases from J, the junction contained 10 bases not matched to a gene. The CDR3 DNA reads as TGCGCCAGCAGGCAGAGGACAGGGGCTGAGACTGAAGCTTTCTTT. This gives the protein CASRQRTGAETEAFF.

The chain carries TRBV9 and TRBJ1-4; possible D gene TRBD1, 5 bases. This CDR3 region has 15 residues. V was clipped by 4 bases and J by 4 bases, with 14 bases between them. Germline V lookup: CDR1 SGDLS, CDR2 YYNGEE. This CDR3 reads CASSIGSQVNEKLFF. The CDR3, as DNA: TGTGCCAGCAGCATCGGGTCACAGGTTAATGAAAAACTGTTTTTT.

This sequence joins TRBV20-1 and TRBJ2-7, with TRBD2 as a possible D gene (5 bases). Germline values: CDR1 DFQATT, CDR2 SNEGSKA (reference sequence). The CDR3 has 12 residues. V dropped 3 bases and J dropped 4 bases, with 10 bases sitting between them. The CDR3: CSASLGGYEQYF. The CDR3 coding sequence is TGCAGTGCTAGTCTGGGCGGGTACGAGCAGTACTTC.

The CDR3 bases are TGTGCCAGCAGTCCCCCGCCTAGCGGGAGTAACGAGCAGTACTTC. Encoded protein: CASSPPPSGSNEQYF. V usage is TRBV28 and J usage is TRBJ2-7; TRBD2 matches at 10 bases. CDR1 and CDR2 (germline): MDHEN, SYDVKM. CDR3 length: 15 residues. V dropped 5 bases and J dropped 5; count of bases not matched to a gene: 9.

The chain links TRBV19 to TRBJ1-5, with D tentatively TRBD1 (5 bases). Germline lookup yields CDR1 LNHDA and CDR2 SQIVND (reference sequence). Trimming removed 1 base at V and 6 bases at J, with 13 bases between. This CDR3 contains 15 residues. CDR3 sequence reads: CASSIAGTRSQPQHF. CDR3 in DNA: TGTGCCAGTAGTATAGCAGGGACTCGAAGTCAGCCCCAGCATTTT.

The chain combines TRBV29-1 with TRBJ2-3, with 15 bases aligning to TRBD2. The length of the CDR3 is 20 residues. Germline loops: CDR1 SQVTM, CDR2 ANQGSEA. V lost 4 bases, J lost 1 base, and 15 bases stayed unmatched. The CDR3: CSVVFTPGLAGGAGTDTQYF. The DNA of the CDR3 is TGCAGCGTTGTCTTCACCCCGGGACTAGCGGGAGGAGCTGGCACAGATACGCAGTATTTT.

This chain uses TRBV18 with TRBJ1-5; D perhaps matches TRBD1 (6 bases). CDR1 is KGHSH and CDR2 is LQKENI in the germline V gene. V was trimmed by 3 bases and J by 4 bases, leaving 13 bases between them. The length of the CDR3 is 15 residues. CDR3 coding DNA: TGTGCCAGCTCACCGACAGGCAGCCGAAATCAGCCCCAGCATTTT. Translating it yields CASSPTGSRNQPQHF.

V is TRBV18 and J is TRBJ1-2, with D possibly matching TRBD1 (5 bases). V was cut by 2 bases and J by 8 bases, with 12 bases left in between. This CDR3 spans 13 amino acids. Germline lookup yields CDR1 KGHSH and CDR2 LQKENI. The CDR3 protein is CASSPSDIRGYTF. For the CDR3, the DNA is TGTGCCAGCTCACCATCGGACATCCGGGGCTACACCTTC.